This entry features one T cell receptor beta chain sequence. Its antigen remains unknown. This record belongs to a study of post-analysis software for immune sequencing data. Study conclusions and caveats: Patients had higher frequencies than controls of a few TRBV segments, including TRBV5-6, TRBV5-1 and TRBV20-1.

Trimming removed 8 bases from V and 4 bases from J; junction bases left unmatched: 9. Per the germline V gene, CDR1 is SGHAT and CDR2 is FQNNGV. CDR3 length equals 16 residues. The authors incorporated unique molecular identifiers into the TCR beta cDNA libraries. TCRdb redid the calling of the PCR reads with MiXCR, one entry per CDR3 protein. Among 750,000 to 950,000 distinct CDR3 sequences listed, about 53% were seen once. Sequencing was carried out using blood. This clonotype originated in a girl aged 10 to 17 with multiple sclerosis. The J gene is TRBJ2-3, the V gene TRBV11-2, with 13 nucleotides matching TRBD2. The CDR3 protein is CASEPGLAGAADTQYF. CDR3 coding DNA: TGTGCCAGCGAGCCTGGACTAGCGGGAGCCGCAGATACGCAGTATTTT.